This T cell receptor beta chain is from a study of vaccination and CD4 T cells after COVID-19. Study-level information: Post-vaccination specimens were collected at a median of roughly 68 days following dose two (range 14 to 241).

On this clonotype itself: Antigen unknown.

The treatment is: 10-day PBMC culture with coronavirus spike peptide pools or control peptides (ViraFEST assay). This CDR3 region has 13 residues. Trimming took off 2 bases at V and 7 bases at J, with 9 bases between the two ends. The germline gives CDR1 MRHNA, CDR2 SNTAGT. The assay that was used to sequence DNA from cultured CD4+ T cells was the Oncomine TCR Beta short-read assay. It was from cultured CD4+ T cells that genomic DNA was extracted. TCRdb fed the PCR reads into MiXCR, producing one record per CDR3 protein. The table records approximately 2,000 distinct CDR3 sequences, 27% of them present only once.

The J gene is TRBJ1-3, the V gene TRBV6-4; D remains ambiguous. The TCR sequence derives from a human donor who had recovered from COVID-19. Here the sequenced sample was CD4+ T cells from blood, cultured in vitro, taken after SARS-CoV-2 vaccination. CDR3 in amino acids: CASSDVPGNTIYF. CDR3 bases: TGTGCCAGCAGTGACGTACCGGGGAACACCATATATTTT.